This note documents a single T cell receptor beta chain sequence. Its cognate antigen is unknown. These data belong to a study of Ad26.COV2.S vaccination and SARS-CoV-2 variants. Study outcomes and limitations: After vaccination, reports described spike-specific CD8+ and CD4+ T cell responses as showing substantial breadth. Non-spike TCR breadth was similar in vaccine and placebo recipients. Estimates derived from TCR breadth and depth analyses may have underestimated total T cell responses.

TCRdb's table, derived via immunoSEQ multiplex PCR, lists solely in-frame clones and lacks some. The data hold around 100,000 clones, with more than 70% observed a single time. The CDR3 spans 14 residues. V was clipped by 7 bases and J by 2 bases; unmatched bases: 4. Germline V gene lookup returns CDR1 SEHNR and CDR2 FQNEAQ (reference sequence). The sample was peripheral blood, taken after recovery from COVID-19. The clonotype comes from a human donor who had recovered from COVID-19. The V gene is TRBV7-9, the J gene TRBJ2-2, with 7 bases that match TRBD2. CDR3 protein: CASKLAPNTGELFF. The CDR3, as DNA: TGTGCCAGCAAACTAGCGCCCAACACCGGGGAGCTGTTTTTT.